This T cell receptor beta chain was captured by sequencing in a study of identical twins. The CDR3 runs to 14 residues. Germline assignment: CDR1 SGHAT and CDR2 FQNNGV. J lost 3 bases, V lost 4 bases, and 6 bases had no gene match. There are a few counts of this clonotype. Using its own MiXCR run on the 5' RACE reads, TCRdb lists one record per CDR3 protein. The sample includes under 300,000 distinct CDR3 sequences, approximately 11% seen only once; the top ten take around 4%. These same data were also listed under a study on yellow fever vaccine responses in identical twins.

The sequence came from a woman between 18 and 30 years old in good health. The sequenced sample was memory (CD45RO+) T cells sorted from blood. The V and J genes are TRBV11-2 and TRBJ2-7, with 7 bases matching TRBD2. CDR3 protein: CASSSSSGNYEQYF. The CDR3 DNA reads as TGTGCCAGCAGCTCCTCTAGCGGTAACTACGAGCAGTACTTC.